This passage covers 25 T cell receptor beta chains from one sample sequenced in a study of post-analysis software for immune sequencing data. Study results and limitations: A handful of TRBV segments were more frequent in patients than controls; TRBV5-6, TRBV5-1 and TRBV20-1 belonged to this group.

Antigens for these TCRs are unknown. Unique molecular identifiers had been added to the TCR beta cDNA libraries. TCRdb re-analysed the PCR reads in MiXCR, keeping a single row per CDR3 protein. The table includes about 820,000 distinct CDR3 sequences, about 53% detected once. The sequenced material came from blood. All receptors come from a girl between 10 and 17 years old with multiple sclerosis.

This clonotype came up a few times. J is TRBJ2-1 and V is TRBV20-1; 8 nucleotides align to TRBD2. CDR1 and CDR2 (germline): DFQATT, SNEGSKA (reference sequence). The CDR3 totals 13 residues. V shed 3 bases, J shed 4 bases, and the junction held 2 bases outside the gene matches. CDR3 loop: CSASIAGYNEQFF. In DNA form, the CDR3 reads TGCAGTGCTAGTATAGCGGGATACAATGAGCAGTTCTTC.

A single count supports this clonotype. The chain uses TRBV12-3 or TRBV12-4 and TRBJ1-2, with D uncertain. The V and J ends lost 1 base and 5 bases respectively, with 11 bases between them. This CDR3 is built from 14 residues. As DNA, the CDR3 is TGTGCCAGCAGTTTAGGCCCAAGTCTATATGGCTACACCTTC. Amino acid sequence: CASSLGPSLYGYTF.

The chain recombines TRBV20-1 with TRBJ2-5; D gene unclear. The CDR3 is made up of 13 amino acids. The germline CDR1 and CDR2 sequences are DFQATT and SNEGSKA (reference sequence). Trimming left V 4 bases short and J 5 bases short, with 14 bases between. The CDR3 is CSAMKVPLETQYF. The CDR3 bases are TGCAGTGCTATGAAAGTTCCTCTCGAGACCCAGTACTTC.

The genes are TRBV25-1 and TRBJ2-7, with 8 bases that match TRBD1. Looked up from germline, CDR1 is MGHDK and CDR2 is SYGVNS. J was trimmed by 6 bases and V by 6 bases; bases with no gene match: 7. The CDR3 sequence is 13 residues long. The DNA of the CDR3 is TGTGCCAGCAGCTGGACAGGGTTAACCGAGCAGTACTTC. Its protein product is CASSWTGLTEQYF.

V usage is TRBV5-1 and J usage is TRBJ2-3; tentative D call: TRBD1 (6 bases). V was cut by 2 bases and J by 0 bases, with 16 bases left in between. This CDR3 spans 17 amino acids. CDR1 and CDR2 (germline): SGHRS, YFSETQ. The CDR3 coding sequence is TGCGCCAGCAGCTTATCACCCTTAGGGACAAGCACAGATACGCAGTATTTT. Translation: CASSLSPLGTSTDTQYF.

The table lists this clonotype with a count of one. No conserved phenylalanine or tryptophan ends this CDR3, so it is likely a read error. This sequence joins TRBV29-1 and TRBJ2-7; the match to TRBD1 covers 10 bases. Germline loops: CDR1 SQVTM, CDR2 ANQGSEA. V gave up 3 bases and J gave up 5 bases; unmatched junction bases: 1. This CDR3 contains 12 residues. The CDR3 DNA sequence: TGCAGCGTTGAGGGACAGGGGCACGAGCAGTACTTA. Its protein is CSVEGQGHEQYL.

This chain connects TRBV6-1 to TRBJ1-6; 7 nucleotides line up with TRBD1. From germline, CDR1 is MNHNS and CDR2 SASEGT. The CDR3 loop spans 13 amino acids. The V and J ends lost 8 bases and 7 bases, in that order; junction bases with no gene match: 5. The CDR3 loop is CASGQDYNSPLHF. CDR3 DNA sequence: TGTGCCAGCGGACAGGACTACAATTCACCCCTCCACTTT.

This clonotype has a handful of counts. V gene TRBV2 combines with J gene TRBJ2-1; 9 bases fit TRBD2. CDR1 is SNHLY, CDR2 FYNNEI, per germline. The CDR3 is 18 amino acids. V gave up 3 bases and J gave up 2 bases; unmatched junction bases: 11. CDR3 loop: CASSERPGVAGAYNEQFF. The CDR3 DNA reads TGTGCCAGCAGTGAGAGGCCCGGAGTAGCGGGAGCCTACAATGAGCAGTTCTTC.

J is TRBJ2-7 and V is TRBV20-1, with a possible D match to TRBD2 (6 bases). V shed 4 bases and J shed 0 bases, with 13 bases lying between them. The CDR3 spans 14 residues. Germline loops: CDR1 DFQATT, CDR2 SNEGSKA (reference sequence). For the CDR3, the DNA is TGCAGTGCTAAAGTCGGGGGAAACTCCTACGAGCAGTACTTC. Protein product: CSAKVGGNSYEQYF.

Only a few counts were recorded for this clonotype. This chain uses TRBV4-2 with TRBJ2-7; D may be TRBD2 (6 bases). The germline CDR1 and CDR2 sequences are LGHNA and YNFKEQ. The CDR3 runs to 16 residues. V lost 0 bases to trimming and J lost 3 bases, with 15 bases between them. CDR3 residues: CASSQDWLASFYEQYF. The CDR3 DNA follows: TGTGCCAGCAGCCAAGATTGGCTAGCGTCTTTCTACGAGCAGTACTTC.

This clonotype was counted between two and nine times. The rearrangement uses TRBV20-1 and TRBJ2-3; D tentatively fits TRBD1 or TRBD2 (6 bases each). V lost 1 base, J lost 2 bases, and 16 bases lay in between. CDR3 length equals 16 residues. Germline CDR1 DFQATT, CDR2 SNEGSKA (reference sequence). The DNA of the CDR3 is TGCAGTGCTAGAGTGCAGAGGGGGGAGTTCACAGATACGCAGTATTTT. It encodes CSARVQRGEFTDTQYF.

The CDR3 bases are TGTGCCTGGGAGATGCTAGCGGGGAACTACAATGAGCAGTTCTTC. Residues: CAWEMLAGNYNEQFF. The chain uses TRBV30 and TRBJ2-1; TRBD2 matches 9 bases. Germline V CDR1 and CDR2: GTSNPN, SVGIG (reference sequence). With 5 bases clipped from V and 3 bases from J, the junction kept 8 bases outside the gene matches. This CDR3 has 15 residues.

CDR3 sequence: CASSPFAGTGAYGYTF. Here the CDR3 DNA reads TGTGCCAGCAGCCCCTTTGCTGGGACAGGGGCTTATGGCTACACCTTC. V is TRBV13 and J is TRBJ1-2; 10 nucleotides line up with TRBD1. V lost 5 bases and J lost 5; bases outside the gene matches: 11. Per germline, CDR1 PRHDT and CDR2 FYEKMQ (reference sequence). The CDR3 length is 16 residues.

The chain recombines TRBV7-3 with TRBJ2-3; D call uncertain. The CDR3 is made up of 14 amino acids. V was clipped by 3 bases and J by 2 bases, with 9 bases between them. Germline V gives CDR1 SGHTA, CDR2 FQGTGA. CDR3 in amino acids: CASSFDLFTDTQYF. The CDR3 DNA reads as TGTGCCAGCAGCTTCGATCTTTTCACAGATACGCAGTATTTT.

The chain has TRBV20-1 and TRBJ2-1; D not certain. V lost 5 bases and J lost 3, with 14 bases in between. The CDR3 has 14 amino acids. Per the germline V gene, CDR1 is DFQATT and CDR2 is SNEGSKA (reference sequence). In DNA form, the CDR3 reads TGCAGTGCTTCTGACTCCAGCCTCTACAATGAGCAGTTCTTC. This translates into CSASDSSLYNEQFF.

This clonotype was counted only a few times. The V and J genes are TRBV20-1 and TRBJ2-1, with a tentative D call TRBD2 (5 bases). Germline values: CDR1 DFQATT, CDR2 SNEGSKA (reference sequence). This CDR3 region has 15 residues. V lost 6 bases, J lost 0 bases, and 15 bases lay in between. In DNA, the CDR3 is TGCAGTGCCTCGGTCGGGATAGGCTCCTACAATGAGCAGTTCTTC. This codes for CSASVGIGSYNEQFF.

The chain is built from TRBV4-1 and TRBJ1-2; 7 positions match TRBD1. The CDR3 has 17 residues. Germline V gives CDR1 MGHRA, CDR2 YSYEKL. J lost 8 bases, V lost 2 bases, and 17 bases had no gene match. CDR3 protein: CASSQPSRGLILGGYTF. CDR3 in DNA: TGCGCCAGCAGCCAACCCAGCAGGGGGTTGATCCTTGGGGGCTACACCTTC.

This clonotype has only a few counts. The chain has TRBV27 and TRBJ1-2; a weak D match, TRBD1 (5 bases). Germline V gene sequence: CDR1 MNHEY, CDR2 SMNVEV (reference sequence). V was cut by 0 bases and J by 7 bases, with 21 bases left in between. The CDR3 spans 17 residues. In DNA, the CDR3 is TGTGCCAGCAGTTTATCGAATGGCGGGGGACCCCTGGTTGGCTACACCTTC. As protein: CASSLSNGGGPLVGYTF.

Concerning this clonotype itself: The junction departs from the called germline gene at one end, perhaps through a read error. V is TRBV6-5 and J is TRBJ2-6; a weak D match, TRBD1 (6 bases). CDR1 and CDR2 (germline): MNHEY, SVGAGI. The CDR3 consists of 16 residues. The CDR3 here is CASSRQVLSGANVLTF. CDR3 nucleotides: TGTGCCAGCAGCCGACAGGTTCTCTCTGGGGCCAACGTCCTGACTTTT.

This clonotype was recorded a few times. The chain carries TRBV5-5 and TRBJ2-7; D is unresolved. V was pared by 0 bases and J by 4 bases, with 11 bases between. CDR3 size: 14 residues. CDR1 and CDR2 from the germline V gene are SGHKS and YYEKEE (reference sequence). The CDR3 DNA sequence: TGTGCCAGCAGCTTGGTTCGTCAGGAATACGAGCAGTACTTC. Its protein is CASSLVRQEYEQYF.

This chain links TRBV29-1 with TRBJ2-1, with unresolved D. The CDR3 covers 11 residues. The V end lost 4 bases, the J end lost 10 bases, and 11 bases lay between the germline ends. From germline, CDR1 is SQVTM and CDR2 ANQGSEA. The CDR3 nucleotides read TGCAGCGTTGGTGCAGGTAGGGAGCAGTTCTTC. It yields the protein CSVGAGREQFF.

The chain has TRBV11-1 and TRBJ2-3; 12 nucleotides align to TRBD2. Trimming took 3 bases from V and 2 from J; bases not matched to a gene: 18. Per germline, CDR1 SGHAT and CDR2 FQDESV (reference sequence). The CDR3 covers 21 residues. CDR3 coding DNA: TGTGCCAGCAGCTTGGGCCTAGCGGGGGGGACCGCCTCCCTTTACACAGATACGCAGTATTTT. Encoded protein: CASSLGLAGGTASLYTDTQYF.

This clonotype was counted once. One end of the junction does not line up with germline, which may come from a read error. This chain connects TRBV5-1 to TRBJ2-2, with a tentative D call TRBD2 (7 bases). This CDR3 has 19 residues. CDR1 and CDR2 (germline): SGHRS, YFSETQ. The DNA for the CDR3 is TGCGCCAGCAGCCGGCGTTTCGGGGGGCGCGTCGATCGGACCGGGGAGCGGTTTTTT. Protein: CASSRRFGGRVDRTGERFF.

The chain couples TRBV25-1 to TRBJ2-7, with 14 bases fitting TRBD2. Germline V gene data show CDR1 as MGHDK and CDR2 as SYGVNS. After removal of 3 bases from V and 1 base from J, the junction contained 11 bases not matched to a gene. The CDR3 contains 19 residues. The CDR3 loop is CASSDSPRTSGRRSYEQYF. The CDR3 DNA is TGTGCCAGCAGTGACTCGCCTCGGACTAGCGGGAGGAGGTCCTACGAGCAGTACTTC.

The CDR3 is CASSSLPSQGAKVEQYF. The CDR3 bases are TGCGCCAGCAGCTCATTGCCCTCCCAAGGGGCTAAAGTCGAGCAGTACTTC. The rearrangement uses TRBV5-1 and TRBJ2-7; a possible D gene is TRBD1 (5 bases). The V gene's germline CDR1 is SGHRS and CDR2 YFSETQ. This CDR3 is built from 17 residues. With 3 bases removed from V and 6 bases from J, the gap between germline ends came to 25 bases.